The clone carrying this TCR beta chain has just a few counts. The antigen remains undetermined. Sample-barcoded 5' priming and a J-beta primer mix drove a second PCR of roughly 7 to 11 cycles. TCRdb analysed the 5' RACE reads with MiXCR anew, one entry per CDR3 protein. The table records approximately 730,000 distinct CDR3 sequences, more than 40% of them present only once. The data were taken from a study of blood T cells in healthy people across ages. Study-wide findings and caveats: A strong correlation was found between TCR beta diversity and the percentage of naive T cells.

The specimen sequenced was blood. The TCR was taken from a woman aged 55-69 years in good health.

The CDR3 is CASSSSGGREQFF. The CDR3 DNA is TGTGCCAGCAGTTCTAGCGGGGGCCGCGAGCAGTTCTTC. The chain is built from TRBV12-3 or TRBV12-4 and TRBJ2-1; TRBD2 agrees at 10 bases. The V segment lost 4 bases and the J segment 10 bases; nucleotides outside the gene matches: 4. CDR3 length: 13 amino acids.